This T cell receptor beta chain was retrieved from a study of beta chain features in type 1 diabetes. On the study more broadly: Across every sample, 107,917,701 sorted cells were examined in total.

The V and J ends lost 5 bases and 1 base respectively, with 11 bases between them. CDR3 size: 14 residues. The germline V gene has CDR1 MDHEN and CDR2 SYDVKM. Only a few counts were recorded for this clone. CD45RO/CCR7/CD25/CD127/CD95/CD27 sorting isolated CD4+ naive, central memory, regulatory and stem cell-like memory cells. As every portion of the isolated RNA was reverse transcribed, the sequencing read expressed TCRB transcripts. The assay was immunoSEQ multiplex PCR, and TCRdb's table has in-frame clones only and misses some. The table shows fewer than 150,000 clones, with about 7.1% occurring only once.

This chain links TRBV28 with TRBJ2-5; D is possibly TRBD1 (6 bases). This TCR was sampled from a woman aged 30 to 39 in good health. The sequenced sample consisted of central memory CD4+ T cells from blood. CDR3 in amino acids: CASSPRQAQETQYF. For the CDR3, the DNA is TGTGCCAGCAGTCCCCGACAGGCCCAAGAGACCCAGTACTTC.